A selection of T cell receptor beta chains follows, all from one sample in a study of tumor-infiltrating lymphocytes in glioblastoma multiforme. A single record per CDR3 protein comes from TCRdb applying MiXCR to the multiplex PCR reads. The repertoire holds around 10,000 distinct CDR3 sequences, with about 72% as singletons. The sequencing input was brain tumor tissue. These receptors were collected from a male donor with glioblastoma. Both conserved end residues are part of each CDR3. The D gene is left open where the match is weak.

v_call: TRBV5-6; d_call: -; cdr3_aa: CASSLVLISTDTQYF
v_call: TRBV20-1; d_call: TRBD2; cdr3_aa: CSAISGRTIGQYF
v_call: TRBV11-2; d_call: -; cdr3_aa: CASSLVAGENIQYF
v_call: TRBV11-2; d_call: -; cdr3_aa: CASRPTDIRSGNTIYF
v_call: TRBV11-2; d_call: -; cdr3_aa: CASISGLDPGELFF
v_call: TRBV20-1; d_call: -; cdr3_aa: CSVRRSLNEQFF
v_call: TRBV6-6; d_call: -; cdr3_aa: CASSYSIENEQCF
v_call: TRBV20-1; d_call: -; cdr3_aa: CSAIRDSTPTDTQYF
v_call: TRBV5-4; d_call: TRBD2; cdr3_aa: CASSASKGISGSYEEYF
v_call: TRBV6-5; d_call: -; cdr3_aa: CASSIALARNYEQYF
v_call: TRBV11-2; d_call: -; cdr3_aa: CASSPGSPIREQFF
v_call: TRBV24-1; d_call: -; cdr3_aa: CATGDLSGKYNEQFF
v_call: TRBV11-2; d_call: -; cdr3_aa: CASSSYGVAPEQYF
v_call: TRBV20-1; d_call: -; cdr3_aa: CSANPGHSNNNQPQHF
v_call: TRBV11-2; d_call: TRBD1; cdr3_aa: CDSNRRGLDTWELFF
v_call: TRBV29-1; d_call: TRBD1; cdr3_aa: CSATGQGEQPQHF
v_call: TRBV10-3; d_call: -; cdr3_aa: CAISVERQETQYF
v_call: TRBV11-3; d_call: TRBD1; cdr3_aa: CASSYGQGDEQFF
v_call: TRBV6-5; d_call: -; cdr3_aa: CARSPQGTEAFF
v_call: TRBV12-3/TRBV12-4; d_call: TRBD2; cdr3_aa: CASSPDTSGRMVGQYF
v_call: TRBV28; d_call: -; cdr3_aa: CASSPPGRNYEQYF
v_call: TRBV5-1; d_call: -; cdr3_aa: CASNNPSADTQYF
v_call: TRBV5-1; d_call: -; cdr3_aa: CANSPSGNQPQHF
v_call: TRBV20-1; d_call: -; cdr3_aa: CSATRGTQSTDTQYF
v_call: TRBV6-4; d_call: -; cdr3_aa: CASMKRGRLVVSTDTQYF
v_call: TRBV5-1; d_call: -; cdr3_aa: CASRVNTGELFF
v_call: TRBV11-2; d_call: TRBD1; cdr3_aa: CASSTLQLTGGPIRGQYF
v_call: TRBV2; d_call: -; cdr3_aa: CASREDSRGGGELLF